Following are 5 T cell receptor beta chains from one sample sequenced in a study of shared clonotypes between healthy human individuals. Measured with immunoSEQ multiplex PCR; TCRdb has only the in-frame clones, and not every one. This table has 520,000 or so clones, 79% appearing once. Sample: PBMCs. Source of these receptors: a middle-aged woman in good health. Some clones in this sample may be carry-over from other donors' samples.

The gene calls are TRBV10-3 and TRBJ2-7, with TRBD1 matching over 9 bases. The V gene end was trimmed by 5 bases and the J gene end by 3 bases; junction bases not matched to a gene: 2. The CDR3 sequence is 13 residues long. Germline values: CDR1 ENHRY, CDR2 SYGVKD. CDR3 nucleotides: TGTGCCATCAGTTCGGGACAGGGCTACGAGCAGTACTTC. Translation: CAISSGQGYEQYF.

This chain joins TRBV6-7 and TRBJ2-5; D is uncertain. TRBV6-7 is known as an ORF, though its function is uncertain. CDR3 size: 15 residues. Between the trimmed V and J ends, which lost 0 bases and 5 bases, there was a span of 13 bases. The CDR3 loop reads CASSYSLGKLETQYF. The CDR3 coding sequence is TGTGCCAGCAGTTACTCGCTGGGGAAGTTGGAGACCCAGTACTTC.

In this sample, this clone turned up a few times. J is TRBJ1-2 and V is TRBV6-1; D ambiguous. This CDR3 spans 14 amino acids. Trimming pared 1 base from V and 3 bases from J, leaving 9 bases between. Germline CDR1 and CDR2: MNHNS and SASEGT. CDR3 amino acids: CASSEGGGHYGYTF. The CDR3 nucleotides are TGTGCCAGCAGTGAAGGGGGAGGCCACTATGGCTACACCTTC.

Details on this clone: A far bigger clonotype differs at one base, so this is likely a read error. This chain connects TRBV9 to TRBJ2-7; D is possibly TRBD2 (5 bases). Germline values: CDR1 SGDLS, CDR2 YYNGEE. V was cut by 0 bases and J by 0 bases, with 10 bases left in between. The length of the CDR3 is 15 residues. The CDR3 spells CASSVGGSPSYEQYF. In nucleotides, the CDR3 is TGTGCCAGCAGCGTAGGAGGGTCCCCCTCCTACGAGCAGTACTTC. Full variable domain (outside the CDR3, taken from reference TRBV9 and TRBJ2-7): DSGVTQTPKHLITATGQRVTLRCSPRSGDLSVYWYQQSLDQGLQFLIQYYNGEERAKGNILERFSAQQFPDLHSELNLSSLELGDSALYFCASSVGGSPSYEQYFGPGTRLTVT.

In DNA, the CDR3 is TGTGCCAGCCGAAGGACAGGAGAAAGCACAGATACGCAGTATTTT. Protein product: CASRRTGESTDTQYF. The chain is built from TRBV18 and TRBJ2-3; 7 bases are shared with TRBD1. The CDR3 contains 15 residues. CDR1 KGHSH and CDR2 LQKENI come from the germline V gene. The V and J ends lost 8 bases and 0 bases, in that order; junction bases with no gene match: 8.